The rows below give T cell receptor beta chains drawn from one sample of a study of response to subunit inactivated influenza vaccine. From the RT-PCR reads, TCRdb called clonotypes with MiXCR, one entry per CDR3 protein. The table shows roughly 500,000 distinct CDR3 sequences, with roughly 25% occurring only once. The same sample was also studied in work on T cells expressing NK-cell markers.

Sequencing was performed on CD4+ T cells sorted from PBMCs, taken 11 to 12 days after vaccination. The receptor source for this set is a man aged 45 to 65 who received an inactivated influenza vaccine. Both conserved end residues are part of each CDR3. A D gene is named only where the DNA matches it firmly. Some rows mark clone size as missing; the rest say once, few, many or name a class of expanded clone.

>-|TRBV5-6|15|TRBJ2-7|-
CASSLSLLASDEQYF
TGTGCCAGCAGCCTGTCCCTCTTGGCTAGCGACGAGCAGTACTTC
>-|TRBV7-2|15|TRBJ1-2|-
CASSLEWGLGYGYTF
TGTGCCAGCAGCTTAGAATGGGGGCTCGGCTATGGCTACACCTTC
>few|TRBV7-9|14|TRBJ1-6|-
CASSLRQDRSPLHF
TGTGCCAGCAGCTTACGACAGGATCGCTCACCCCTCCACTTT
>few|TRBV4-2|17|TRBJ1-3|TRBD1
CASSQEATGGRGRTIYF
TGTGCCAGCAGCCAAGAAGCCACAGGGGGCCGGGGAAGGACCATATATTTT
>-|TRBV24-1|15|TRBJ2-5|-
CATSDFDGFQETQYF
TGTGCCACCAGTGATTTTGACGGATTCCAAGAGACCCAGTACTTC
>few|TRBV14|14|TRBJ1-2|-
CASSQVTGIGGYTF
TGTGCCAGCAGCCAAGTGACAGGAATCGGAGGCTACACCTTC
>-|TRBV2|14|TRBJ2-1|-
CASSPSRGEIEQFF
TGTGCCAGCAGTCCCTCGAGAGGGGAGATTGAGCAGTTCTTC
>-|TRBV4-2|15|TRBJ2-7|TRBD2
CASSQLPTGGYEQYF
TGTGCCAGCAGCCAACTACCGACGGGGGGCTACGAGCAGTACTTC
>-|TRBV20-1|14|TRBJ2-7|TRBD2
CSASSAGVSYEQYF
TGCAGTGCTAGTTCAGCGGGGGTTTCCTACGAGCAGTACTTC
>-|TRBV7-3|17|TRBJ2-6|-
CASSPNTGFTGANVLTF
TGTGCCAGCAGCCCTAACACAGGGTTCACTGGGGCCAACGTCCTGACTTTC